This T cell receptor (beta chain) comes out of a study of spatial heterogeneity in lung cancer. Study in general: Detection of beta-chain sequences consistently exceeded that of alpha-chain sequences. Study results and limitations: It was found that expanded intratumoral alpha and beta TCR counts tracked tumor mutation counts.

The time point is: sample taken at primary tumor resection. Extraction of whole RNA from tumor, nontumor lung or frozen PBMC preceded unsorted sequencing. TCRdb re-derived calls from the 5' RACE reads in MiXCR, one entry per CDR3 protein. This sample has 4,000 or so distinct CDR3 sequences, with roughly 8.7% found just once. There are many counts of this clonotype. Its antigen is unidentified. The length of the CDR3 is 13 residues. Trimming removed 4 bases from V and 5 bases from J, with 11 bases in between. Germline CDR1 and CDR2: SGHKS and YYEKEE (reference sequence). The origin of this receptor is a male donor with early-stage non-small cell lung cancer. This chain links TRBV5-5 with TRBJ2-3, with D possibly TRBD2 on 5 matching bases. Sequenced here: lung tumor tissue, sampled at surgery. The CDR3: CASSGSVGDTQYF. The CDR3 region has the DNA TGTGCCAGCAGCGGTAGCGTCGGAGATACGCAGTATTTT.